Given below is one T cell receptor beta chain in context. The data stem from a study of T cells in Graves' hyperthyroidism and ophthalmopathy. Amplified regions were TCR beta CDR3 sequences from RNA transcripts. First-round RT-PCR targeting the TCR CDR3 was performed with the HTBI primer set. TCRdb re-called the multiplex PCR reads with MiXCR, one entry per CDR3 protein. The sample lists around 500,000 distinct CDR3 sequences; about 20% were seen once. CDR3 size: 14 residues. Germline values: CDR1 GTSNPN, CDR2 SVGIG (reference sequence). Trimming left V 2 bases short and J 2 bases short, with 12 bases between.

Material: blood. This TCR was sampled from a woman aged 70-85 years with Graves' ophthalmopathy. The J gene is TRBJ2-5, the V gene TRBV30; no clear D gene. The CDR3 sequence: CAWSRQRRQETQYF. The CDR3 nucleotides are TGTGCCTGGAGTCGGCAGAGGAGACAAGAGACCCAGTACTTC.